Each of the 21 T cell receptor beta chains below was sequenced from the same sample in a study of a mutant IDH1 vaccine in newly diagnosed glioma. The antigens these receptors bind are not known. TCRdb's table, derived via immunoSEQ multiplex PCR, lists solely in-frame clones and lacks some. The data contain fewer than 35,000 clones, approximately 83% of them singletons. Time point of the sample: week 47, end of study. A 20-mer mutant IDH1 peptide at 300 ug was injected subcutaneously with topical imiquimod. This sample comprised PBMCs, obtained from a glioma patient whose treatment included an IDH1 peptide vaccine. The receptors were sampled from a man aged 25 to 40 with glioma.

The chain carries TRBV7-8 and TRBJ1-1; 7 nucleotides line up with TRBD1. Looked up from germline, CDR1 is SGHVS and CDR2 is FQNEAQ. The CDR3 loop spans 14 amino acids. Germline trimming cut 3 bases from V and 4 bases from J; bases unmatched to any gene: 5. The CDR3 loop is CASSFLGGGTEAFF. The DNA for the CDR3 is TGTGCCAGCAGCTTTTTAGGGGGCGGCACTGAAGCTTTCTTT.

V usage is TRBV27 and J usage is TRBJ1-1, with unresolved D. The germline V gene has CDR1 MNHEY and CDR2 SMNVEV (reference sequence). The length of the CDR3 is 14 residues. The ends were cut back, 2 bases at V and 0 bases at J, with 7 bases in the middle. CDR3 in DNA: TGTGCCAGCAGTTTAAGCAGATTGAACACTGAAGCTTTCTTT. It specifies CASSLSRLNTEAFF.

This sequence joins TRBV28 and TRBJ2-5; tentatively, D is TRBD2 (6 bases). The tail of the sequence fits TRBJ2-7 better, so the J call may be wrong. The CDR3 totals 15 residues. Germline loops: CDR1 MDHEN, CDR2 SYDVKM. The CDR3 sequence is CASSFGTGDSYEQYF. The CDR3 nucleotides read TGTGCCAGCAGTTTCGGTACGGGGGATTCCTACGAGCAGTACTTC.

The sample holds a few counts of this clone. V gene TRBV5-1 combines with J gene TRBJ2-7; the match to TRBD1 covers 7 bases. After removal of 1 base from V and 3 bases from J, the junction contained 4 bases not matched to a gene. Germline CDR1 is SGHRS and CDR2 is YFSETQ. The CDR3 contains 14 residues. The CDR3 bases are TGCGCCAGCAGCTTGAGGCAGGGGGACTACGAGCAGTACTTC. It translates to CASSLRQGDYEQYF.

The chain recombines TRBV7-8 with TRBJ1-4; no reliable D call. The germline CDR1 and CDR2 sequences are SGHVS and FQNEAQ. V lost 8 bases, J lost 3 bases, and 7 bases lay in between. CDR3 length: 12 amino acids. CDR3 DNA: TGTGCCAGCGGTCGGGCTAATGAAAAACTGTTTTTT. It codes for CASGRANEKLFF. Variable domain in full (rest from reference TRBV7-8 and TRBJ1-4): GAGVSQSPRYKVAKRGQDVALRCDPISGHVSLFWYQQALGQGPEFLTYFQNEAQLDKSGLPSDRFFAERPEGSVSTLKIQRTQQEDSAVYLCASGRANEKLFFGSGTQLSVL.

This chain uses TRBV27 with TRBJ2-1; 7 positions match TRBD2. Germline CDR1 is MNHEY and CDR2 is SMNVEV (reference sequence). This CDR3 spans 13 amino acids. V lost 4 bases, J lost 7 bases, and 4 bases stayed unmatched. The CDR3 region has the DNA TGTGCCAGCAGTTGGGAGGGCTGGAATGAGCAGTTCTTC. Translated, it gives CASSWEGWNEQFF.

The chain is built from TRBV27 and TRBJ1-1; no clear D gene. Germline V gene sequence: CDR1 MNHEY, CDR2 SMNVEV (reference sequence). The V and J ends lost 5 bases and 1 base respectively, with 11 bases between them. This CDR3 region has 14 residues. The DNA of the CDR3 is TGTGCCAGCAGTCTGGGTCGGGGGAACACTGAAGCTTTCTTT. Amino acids: CASSLGRGNTEAFF.

This rearrangement joins TRBV9 to TRBJ1-3; D perhaps matches TRBD1 (5 bases). CDR3 length equals 14 residues. V shed 2 bases and J shed 4 bases, with 10 bases lying between them. Per germline, CDR1 SGDLS and CDR2 YYNGEE. The CDR3 reads CASSVAGRGNTIYF. The CDR3 nucleotides are TGTGCCAGCAGCGTCGCAGGGCGAGGAAACACCATATATTTT.

The chain joins TRBV9 to TRBJ1-2; a weak D match, TRBD1 (5 bases). Germline CDR1 and CDR2: SGDLS and YYNGEE. V gave up 2 bases and J gave up 5 bases, with 10 bases separating them. CDR3 size: 13 residues. The CDR3 region is CASSVGGNYGYTF. CDR3 bases: TGTGCCAGCAGCGTGGGGGGAAATTATGGCTACACCTTC. Complete variable domain (other parts from reference TRBV9 and TRBJ1-2): DSGVTQTPKHLITATGQRVTLRCSPRSGDLSVYWYQQSLDQGLQFLIQYYNGEERAKGNILERFSAQQFPDLHSELNLSSLELGDSALYFCASSVGGNYGYTFGSGTRLTVV.

This chain joins TRBV5-1 and TRBJ2-5; 11 bases fit TRBD2. CDR3 length: 16 residues. V shed 4 bases and J 9 bases; nucleotides not matched to a gene: 14. The germline CDR1 and CDR2 sequences are SGHRS and YFSETQ. CDR3 region: CASSRKGLADLGPQYF. For the CDR3, the DNA is TGCGCCAGCAGCCGTAAGGGACTAGCGGATCTTGGGCCCCAGTACTTC.

V is TRBV11-3 and J is TRBJ2-7, with 7 bases identical to TRBD1. Germline CDR1 SGHNT, CDR2 YENEEA. The CDR3 consists of 14 residues. The V gene end was trimmed by 1 base and the J gene end by 3 bases; junction bases not matched to a gene: 3. The CDR3 sequence: CASSLGAGGYEQYF. The CDR3 DNA reads TGTGCCAGCAGCTTAGGGGCAGGGGGCTACGAGCAGTACTTC.

V usage is TRBV5-1 and J usage is TRBJ2-5, with TRBD1 as a possible D gene (5 bases). The germline V and J ends were trimmed by 0 bases and 1 base, with 10 bases remaining between them. CDR1 is SGHRS and CDR2 is YFSETQ in the germline V gene. The CDR3 consists of 15 residues. The CDR3 is CASSLGATVQETQYF. CDR3 bases: TGCGCCAGCAGCTTGGGGGCGACAGTCCAAGAGACCCAGTACTTC.

The chain employs TRBV9 and TRBJ2-7, with a tentative D call TRBD1 (6 bases). The germline V and J ends were trimmed by 3 bases and 1 base, with 17 bases remaining between them. The CDR3 runs 16 residues. Germline CDR1 SGDLS, CDR2 YYNGEE. The CDR3 region is CASSENIQDSSYEQYF. In DNA form, the CDR3 reads TGTGCCAGCAGCGAAAACATACAGGACAGTTCCTACGAGCAGTACTTC.

This chain links TRBV5-1 with TRBJ2-1; 9 nucleotides align to TRBD2. The germline gives CDR1 SGHRS, CDR2 YFSETQ. The trim removed 6 bases at V and 6 bases at J, leaving 4 bases unmatched. The CDR3 runs to 13 residues. Here the CDR3 reads CASMGREGNEQFF. The CDR3 DNA reads TGCGCCAGCATGGGGCGGGAGGGCAATGAGCAGTTCTTC.

V gene TRBV2 combines with J gene TRBJ2-5; 7 nucleotides agree with TRBD1. This CDR3 spans 15 amino acids. The V segment lost 6 bases and the J segment 1 base; nucleotides outside the gene matches: 8. Looked up from germline, CDR1 is SNHLY and CDR2 is FYNNEI. CDR3 DNA sequence: TGTGCCAGCAGGAGGGACAGAGCCGTCCAAGAGACCCAGTACTTC. Its translation: CASRRDRAVQETQYF.

V and J are TRBV5-4 and TRBJ2-5; no firm D call. The CDR3 sequence is 11 residues long. The germline V gene encodes CDR1 SGHNT and CDR2 YYREEE (reference sequence). Trimming shortened V by 4 bases and J by 4 bases, and 5 bases separated the two germline ends. CDR3 in amino acids: CASSPGETQYF. The CDR3 DNA reads as TGTGCCAGCAGCCCGGGAGAGACCCAGTACTTC.

This clone has a single count. V and J are TRBV5-1 and TRBJ2-7; no reliable D call. Trimming took off 2 bases at V and 4 bases at J, with 4 bases between the two ends. In germline, CDR1 is SGHRS, CDR2 YFSETQ. The CDR3 loop spans 11 amino acids. The CDR3 sequence is CASSFGYEQYF. CDR3 DNA sequence: TGCGCCAGCAGCTTCGGGTACGAGCAGTACTTC.

The chain joins TRBV5-1 to TRBJ1-3, with D perhaps matching TRBD1 (5 bases). Trimming shortened V by 4 bases and J by 0 bases, and 11 bases separated the two germline ends. Germline V gene data show CDR1 as SGHRS and CDR2 as YFSETQ. The CDR3 is 15 residues long. The CDR3 is CASSPGGVSGNTIYF. CDR3 sequence (DNA): TGCGCCAGCAGCCCCGGGGGGGTCTCTGGAAACACCATATATTTT.

This chain joins TRBV30 and TRBJ2-5, with D possibly matching TRBD1 (5 bases). CDR3 length equals 14 residues. CDR1 GTSNPN and CDR2 SVGIG come from the germline V gene (reference sequence). V lost 0 bases and J 5 bases, leaving 13 bases between the germline ends. The CDR3 reads CAWSVGVGMETQYF. In nucleotides, the CDR3 is TGTGCCTGGAGTGTAGGGGTGGGGATGGAGACCCAGTACTTC.

The chain carries TRBV2 and TRBJ2-7; D is ambiguous. Germline values: CDR1 SNHLY, CDR2 FYNNEI. V gave up 7 bases and J gave up 0 bases, with 10 bases separating them. The CDR3 sequence is 13 residues long. This CDR3 reads CASINGSSYEQYF. The CDR3 DNA follows: TGTGCCAGCATCAATGGAAGCTCCTACGAGCAGTACTTC.

This CDR3 is CASSGQGDYGYTF. The CDR3 DNA sequence: TGCGCCAGCAGTGGACAGGGAGACTATGGCTACACCTTC. This chain joins TRBV10-2 and TRBJ1-2, with 7 positions matching TRBD1. Germline-derived CDR1 and CDR2 are WSHSY and SAAADI. The CDR3 is 13 amino acids. J was trimmed by 3 bases and V by 4 bases; bases with no gene match: 2.